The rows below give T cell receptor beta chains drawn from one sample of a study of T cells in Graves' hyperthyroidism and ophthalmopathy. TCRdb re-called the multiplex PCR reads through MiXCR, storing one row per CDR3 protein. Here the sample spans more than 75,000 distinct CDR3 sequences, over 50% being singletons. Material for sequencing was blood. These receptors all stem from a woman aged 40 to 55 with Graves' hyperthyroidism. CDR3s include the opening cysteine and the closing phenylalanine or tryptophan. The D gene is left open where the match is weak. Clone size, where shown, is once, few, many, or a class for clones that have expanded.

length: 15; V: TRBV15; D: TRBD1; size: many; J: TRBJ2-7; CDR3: CATSRGRDRVYEQYF; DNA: TGTGCCACCAGCAGGGGCCGGGACAGGGTCTACGAGCAGTACTTC
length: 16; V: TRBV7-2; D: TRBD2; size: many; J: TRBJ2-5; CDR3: CASKGEMRGRRETQYF; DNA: TGTGCCAGCAAGGGGGAGATGCGCGGGAGGAGAGAGACCCAGTACTTC
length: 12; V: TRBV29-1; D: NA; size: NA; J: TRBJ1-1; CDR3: CSLTETNTEAFF; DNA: TGCAGCTTGACAGAAACGAACACTGAAGCTTTCTTT
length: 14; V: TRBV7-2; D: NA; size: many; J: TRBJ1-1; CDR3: CASSLGRMNTEAFF; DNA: TGTGCCAGCAGCTTAGGACGGATGAACACTGAAGCTTTCTTT
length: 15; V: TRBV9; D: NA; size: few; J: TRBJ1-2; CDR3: CASSQEGDSGAGYTF; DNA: TGTGCCAGCAGCCAAGAGGGGGATTCTGGGGCTGGCTACACCTTC
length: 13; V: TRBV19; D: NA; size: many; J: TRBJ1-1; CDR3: CASRGSLNTEAFF; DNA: TGTGCCAGTAGGGGCAGCTTGAACACTGAAGCTTTCTTT
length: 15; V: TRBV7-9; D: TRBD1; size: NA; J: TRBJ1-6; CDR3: CASSPRDRGVSPLHF; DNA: TGTGCCAGCAGCCCCCGGGACAGGGGGGTTTCACCCCTCCACTTT
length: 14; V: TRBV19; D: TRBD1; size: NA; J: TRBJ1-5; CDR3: CASSRTGAIGPQHF; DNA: TGTGCCAGCTCTAGGACAGGGGCGATCGGGCCCCAGCATTTT
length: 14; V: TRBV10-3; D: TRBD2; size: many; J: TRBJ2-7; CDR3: CAHSQGGRGYEQYF; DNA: TGTGCCCATTCCCAGGGCGGGAGAGGCTACGAGCAGTACTTC
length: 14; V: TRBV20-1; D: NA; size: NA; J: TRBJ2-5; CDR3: CSARDSTGNQPQYF; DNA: TGCAGTGCTAGAGATAGTACGGGTAATCAGCCCCAGTACTTC
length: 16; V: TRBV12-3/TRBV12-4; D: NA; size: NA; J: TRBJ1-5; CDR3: CASSLEDSHSNQPQHF; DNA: TGTGCCAGCAGTTTAGAGGACAGTCATAGCAATCAGCCCCAGCATTTT
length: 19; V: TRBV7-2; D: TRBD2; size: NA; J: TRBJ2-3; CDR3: CASSPGTSGTYLRTDTQYF; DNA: TGTGCCAGCAGTCCCGGGACTAGCGGGACGTACTTAAGGACAGATACGCAGTATTTT
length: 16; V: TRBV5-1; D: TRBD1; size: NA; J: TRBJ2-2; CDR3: CASSPTGQGAAGELFF; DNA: TGCGCCAGCAGCCCCACCGGACAGGGGGCGGCCGGGGAGCTGTTTTTT
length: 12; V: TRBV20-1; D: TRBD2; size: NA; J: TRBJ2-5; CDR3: CSADGGGETQYF; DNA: TGCAGTGCAGACGGGGGGGGAGAGACCCAGTACTTC
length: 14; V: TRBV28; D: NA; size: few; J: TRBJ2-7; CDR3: CASSLHAETYEQYF; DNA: TGTGCCAGCAGTTTGCATGCAGAAACCTACGAGCAGTACTTC
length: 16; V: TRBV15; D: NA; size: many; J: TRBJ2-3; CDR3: CATTPGLSVGTDTQYF; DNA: TGTGCCACCACCCCGGGACTTAGTGTTGGCACAGATACGCAGTATTTT
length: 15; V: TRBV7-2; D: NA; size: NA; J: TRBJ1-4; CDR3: CASSVLGGTGEKLFF; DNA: TGTGCCAGCAGCGTACTTGGGGGCACGGGTGAAAAACTGTTTTTT
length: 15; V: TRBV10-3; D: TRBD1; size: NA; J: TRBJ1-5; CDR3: CAISGGTGAVQPQHF; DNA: TGTGCCATCAGTGGCGGGACAGGGGCAGTTCAGCCCCAGCATTTT
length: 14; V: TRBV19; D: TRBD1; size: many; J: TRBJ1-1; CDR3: CASSMEGARGEAFF; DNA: TGTGCCAGTAGTATGGAGGGGGCGCGGGGTGAAGCTTTCTTT
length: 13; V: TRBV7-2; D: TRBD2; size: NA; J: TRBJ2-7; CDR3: CASSAGGTYEQYF; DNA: TGTGCCAGCAGCGCGGGGGGAACCTACGAGCAGTACTTC
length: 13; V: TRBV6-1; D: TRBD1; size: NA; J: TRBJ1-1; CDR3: CASWDSLNTEAFF; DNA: TGTGCCAGCTGGGACAGCCTAAACACTGAAGCTTTCTTT
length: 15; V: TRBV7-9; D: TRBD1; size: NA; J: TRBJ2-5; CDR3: CASSLGQGAEETQYF; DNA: TGTGCCAGCAGCTTAGGACAGGGGGCAGAAGAGACCCAGTACTTC
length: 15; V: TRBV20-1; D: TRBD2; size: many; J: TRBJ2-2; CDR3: CSAKTSGANTGELFF; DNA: TGCAGTGCGAAGACTAGCGGGGCAAACACCGGGGAGCTGTTTTTT
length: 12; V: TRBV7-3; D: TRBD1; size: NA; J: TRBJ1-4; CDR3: CASSSRTGELFF; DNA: TGTGCCAGCAGCTCCAGGACAGGGGAACTGTTTTTT
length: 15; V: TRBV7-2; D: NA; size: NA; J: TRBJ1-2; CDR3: CASKDSGSRDYGYTF; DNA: TGTGCCAGCAAAGACAGCGGGAGTCGGGACTATGGCTACACCTTC
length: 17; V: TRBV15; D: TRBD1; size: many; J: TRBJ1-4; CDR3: CATSRDPQGATNEKLFF; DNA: TGTGCCACCAGCAGAGATCCCCAGGGGGCAACTAATGAAAAACTGTTTTTT
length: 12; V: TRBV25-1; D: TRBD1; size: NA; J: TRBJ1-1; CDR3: CASVGQGTEAFF; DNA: TGTGCCAGCGTAGGACAGGGCACTGAAGCTTTCTTT
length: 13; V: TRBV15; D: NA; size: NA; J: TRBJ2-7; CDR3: CATSSPSSYEQYF; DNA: TGTGCCACCAGCAGTCCATCCTCCTACGAGCAGTACTTC
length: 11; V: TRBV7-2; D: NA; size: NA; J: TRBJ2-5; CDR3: CASRRGATQYF; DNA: TGTGCCAGCAGACGCGGGGCGACCCAGTACTTC
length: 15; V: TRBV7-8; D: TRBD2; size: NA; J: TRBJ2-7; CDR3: CASSLRLAGGDEQYF; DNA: TGTGCCAGCAGCTTAAGACTAGCGGGAGGGGACGAGCAGTACTTC
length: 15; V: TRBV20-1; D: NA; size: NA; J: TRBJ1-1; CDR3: CSATALTSMNTEAFF; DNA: TGCAGTGCCACCGCCCTGACATCCATGAACACTGAAGCTTTCTTT
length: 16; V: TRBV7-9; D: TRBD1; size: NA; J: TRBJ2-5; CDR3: CASSYGQAIVEETQYF; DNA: TGTGCCAGCAGCTATGGACAGGCCATTGTGGAAGAGACCCAGTACTTC
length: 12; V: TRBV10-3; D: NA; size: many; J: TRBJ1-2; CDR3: CAISESRGGYTF; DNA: TGTGCCATCAGTGAGTCCAGGGGTGGCTACACCTTC
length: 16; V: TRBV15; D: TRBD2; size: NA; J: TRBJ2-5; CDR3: CATSRSGLAGAETQYF; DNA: TGTGCCACCAGCAGATCGGGACTAGCGGGAGCTGAGACCCAGTACTTC
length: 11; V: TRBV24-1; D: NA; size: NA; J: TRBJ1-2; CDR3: CATSEAGGYTF; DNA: TGTGCCACCAGTGAAGCGGGCGGCTACACCTTC
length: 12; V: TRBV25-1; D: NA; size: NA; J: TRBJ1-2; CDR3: CASQERLGGYTF; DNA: TGTGCCAGCCAAGAGCGGCTCGGGGGCTACACCTTC
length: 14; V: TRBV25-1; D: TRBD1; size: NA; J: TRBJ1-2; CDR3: CARPGTGGMYGYTF; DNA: TGTGCTCGCCCTGGGACAGGGGGCATGTATGGCTACACCTTC
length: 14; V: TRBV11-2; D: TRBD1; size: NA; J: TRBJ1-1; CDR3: CASSATGRNTGAFF; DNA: TGTGCCAGCAGCGCGACAGGGCGAAACACTGGAGCTTTCTTT
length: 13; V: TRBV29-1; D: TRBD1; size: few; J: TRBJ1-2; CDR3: CSVERDRDNGYTF; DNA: TGCAGCGTTGAACGGGACAGGGACAATGGCTACACCTTC
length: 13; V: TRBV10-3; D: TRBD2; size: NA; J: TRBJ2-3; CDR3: CAISEGGGDTQYF; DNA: TGTGCCATCAGTGAGGGGGGGGGAGATACGCAGTATTTT
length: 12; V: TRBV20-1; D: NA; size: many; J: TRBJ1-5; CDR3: CSVGDTNQPQHF; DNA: TGCAGTGTGGGGGACACCAATCAGCCCCAGCATTTT
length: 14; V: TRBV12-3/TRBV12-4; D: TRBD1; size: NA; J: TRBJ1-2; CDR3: CASTPTGTVDGYTF; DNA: TGTGCCAGCACCCCAACCGGGACAGTGGATGGCTACACCTTC
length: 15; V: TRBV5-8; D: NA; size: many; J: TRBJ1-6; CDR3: CASSLRQGQRSPLHF; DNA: TGTGCCAGCAGCTTGAGGCAGGGGCAGAGATCACCCCTCCACTTT
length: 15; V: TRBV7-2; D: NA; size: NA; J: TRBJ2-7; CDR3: CASSLGRGLGLEQYF; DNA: TGTGCCAGCAGCTTAGGGAGGGGATTAGGTCTCGAGCAGTACTTC
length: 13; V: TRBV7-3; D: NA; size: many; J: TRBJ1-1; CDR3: CASSKQVNTEAFF; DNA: TGTGCCAGCAGCAAGCAGGTGAACACTGAAGCTTTCTTT
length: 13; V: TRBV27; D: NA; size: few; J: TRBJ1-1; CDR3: CASSSPRAAEAFF; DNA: TGTGCCAGCAGTTCGCCGAGGGCGGCTGAAGCTTTCTTT
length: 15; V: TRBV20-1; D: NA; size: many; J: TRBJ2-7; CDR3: CSASRLAGVSYEQYF; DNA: TGCAGTGCTAGTCGTCTAGCAGGCGTATCCTACGAGCAGTACTTC
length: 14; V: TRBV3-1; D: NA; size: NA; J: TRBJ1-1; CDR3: CASSWGGVSSEAFF; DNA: TGTGCCAGCAGCTGGGGGGGTGTCAGTTCTGAAGCTTTCTTT
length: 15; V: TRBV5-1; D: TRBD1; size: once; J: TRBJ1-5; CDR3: CASSLGTGKGQPQHF; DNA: TGCGCCAGCAGCTTGGGGACAGGGAAGGGTCAGCCCCAGCATTTT
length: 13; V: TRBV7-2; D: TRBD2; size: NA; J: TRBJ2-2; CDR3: CASLAANTGELFF; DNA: TGTGCCAGCCTAGCGGCGAACACCGGGGAGCTGTTTTTT
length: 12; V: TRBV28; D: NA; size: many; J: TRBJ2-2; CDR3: CASSYNTGELFF; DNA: TGTGCCAGCAGTTACAACACCGGGGAGCTGTTTTTT
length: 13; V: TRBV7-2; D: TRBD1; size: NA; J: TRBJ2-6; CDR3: CASSNGQGGTEAF; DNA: TGTGCCAGCAGTAACGGACAGGGGGGCACTGAAGCTTTC
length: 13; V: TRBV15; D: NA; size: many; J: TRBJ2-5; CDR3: CATSRVGQETQYF; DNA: TGTGCCACCAGCAGAGTGGGGCAAGAGACCCAGTACTTC
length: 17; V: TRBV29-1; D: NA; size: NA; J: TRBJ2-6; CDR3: CSVEVRGRGTGANVLTF; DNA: TGCAGCGTTGAAGTACGGGGGCGGGGGACTGGGGCCAACGTCCTGACTTTC
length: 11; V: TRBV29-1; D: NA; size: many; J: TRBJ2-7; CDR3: CSVGADSEQYF; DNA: TGCAGCGTTGGTGCAGATAGCGAGCAGTACTTC
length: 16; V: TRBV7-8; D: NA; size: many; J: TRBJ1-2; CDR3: CASSPQEPWGTYGYTF; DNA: TGTGCCAGCAGCCCCCAGGAACCCTGGGGAACCTATGGCTACACCTTC
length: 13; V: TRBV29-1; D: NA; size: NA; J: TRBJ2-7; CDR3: CSSSGRSSYEQYF; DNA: TGCAGCAGTTCAGGGAGGAGCTCCTACGAGCAGTACTTC